Presented here are 7 T cell receptor beta chains from one specimen sequenced in a study of PD-L1 blockade in urothelial cancer. The assay was immunoSEQ multiplex PCR, and TCRdb's table has in-frame clones only and misses some. The sample contains tens of thousands of clones, 70% to 90% of which appear only once. Sequencing was performed on PBMCs, taken around atezolizumab (anti-PD-L1) treatment. Source of these receptors: a man aged 45-60 years with urothelial cancer.

CDR3 coding DNA: TGTGCCAGCAGAACTTCCGGGACAAAAGCCAAAAACATTCAGTACTTC. It specifies CASRTSGTKAKNIQYF. The chain carries TRBV27 and TRBJ2-4; D might be TRBD1 (6 bases). Per germline, CDR1 MNHEY and CDR2 SMNVEV (reference sequence). V lost 6 bases to trimming and J lost 0 bases, with 15 bases between them. The CDR3 has 16 amino acids.

V and J are TRBV10-3 and TRBJ2-7; TRBD2 agrees at 11 bases. V shed 6 bases and J 1 base; nucleotides not matched to a gene: 5. The germline V gene has CDR1 ENHRY and CDR2 SYGVKD. This CDR3 contains 15 residues. The CDR3 DNA sequence: TGTGCCATCAGGATGACTAGCGGGACTTCCTACGAGCAGTACTTC. It is translated as CAIRMTSGTSYEQYF.

The rearrangement uses TRBV15 and TRBJ2-3; TRBD2 agrees at 7 bases. The CDR3 has 14 amino acids. In germline, CDR1 is LNHNV, CDR2 YYDKDF (reference sequence). V gave up 1 base and J gave up 13 bases; unmatched junction bases: 11. CDR3 sequence reads: CATSRVGLGYAEYF. As DNA, the CDR3 is TGTGCCACCAGCAGAGTCGGACTAGGTTATGCGGAGTATTTT.

The genes are TRBV21-1 and TRBJ2-3; the table gives TRBD2 as D, unverified against the DNA. TRBV21-1 is a pseudogene locus. The CDR3 is 15 amino acids. The CDR3 DNA sequence: TGTGCCAGTTATTGCGCAGCGGGAACCCCAGATACGCAGTATTTT. Translation: CASYCAAGTPDTQYF.

The chain employs TRBV5-8 and TRBJ2-3, with 7 bases that match TRBD2. J was trimmed by 8 bases and V by 2 bases; bases with no gene match: 17. The CDR3 is 17 residues long. CDR1 SGHTS and CDR2 YDEGEE come from the germline V gene. This chain's CDR3 is CASSFAILAGGRTTQYF. The DNA for the CDR3 is TGTGCCAGCAGCTTCGCCATCTTAGCGGGCGGGAGAACTACGCAGTATTTT. Full variable domain (rest looked up from reference TRBV5-8 and TRBJ2-3): EAGVTQSPTHLIKTRGQQATLRCSPISGHTSVYWYQQALGLGLQFLLWYDEGEERNRGNFPPRFSGRQFPNYSSELNVNALELEDSALYLCASSFAILAGGRTTQYFGPGTRLTVL.

This clone came up a few times. The chain combines TRBV15 with TRBJ1-5; tentatively, D is TRBD1 (5 bases). V lost 0 bases, J lost 7 bases, and 13 bases lay in between. The length of the CDR3 is 15 residues. Germline V gene lookup returns CDR1 LNHNV and CDR2 YYDKDF (reference sequence). CDR3 in amino acids: CATSRDPGAGQPQHF. CDR3 coding DNA: TGTGCCACCAGCAGAGACCCCGGGGCGGGACAGCCCCAGCATTTT.

V gene TRBV5-1 combines with J gene TRBJ2-5; 8 bases match TRBD2. This CDR3 spans 15 amino acids. V lost 0 bases, J lost 0 bases, and 1 base stayed unmatched. In germline, CDR1 is SGHRS, CDR2 YFSETQ. The CDR3: CASSLAGGNQETQYF. As DNA, the CDR3 is TGCGCCAGCAGCTTGGCGGGGGGGAACCAAGAGACCCAGTACTTC.